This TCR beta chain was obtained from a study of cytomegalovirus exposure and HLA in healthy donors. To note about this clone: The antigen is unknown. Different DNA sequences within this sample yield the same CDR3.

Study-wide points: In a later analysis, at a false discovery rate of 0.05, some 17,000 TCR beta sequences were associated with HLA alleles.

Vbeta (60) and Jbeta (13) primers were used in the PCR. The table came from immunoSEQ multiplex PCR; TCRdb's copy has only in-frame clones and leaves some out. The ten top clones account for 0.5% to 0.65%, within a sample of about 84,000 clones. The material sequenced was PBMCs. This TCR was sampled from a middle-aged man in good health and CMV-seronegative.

The CDR3 sequence is CASSLQGADTQYF. DNA of the CDR3: TGTGCCAGCAGCCTACAGGGTGCAGATACGCAGTATTTT. This rearrangement joins TRBV7-9 to TRBJ2-3, with a weak D call TRBD1 (6 bases). CDR1 SEHNR and CDR2 FQNEAQ come from the germline V gene (reference sequence). This CDR3 has 13 residues. Trimming took 5 bases from V and 4 from J, leaving 10 bases between them.